Described below is a single TCR beta chain sequence and its context. Its specificity is not known. These data are taken from a study of chemoradiotherapy in HPV16-positive cancers. V shed 1 base and J shed 8 bases, with 17 bases lying between them. Looked up from germline, CDR1 is SGHVS and CDR2 is FNYEAQ. The CDR3 runs to 15 residues. Measured with immunoSEQ multiplex PCR; TCRdb has only the in-frame clones, and not every one. There are some 30,000 clones in the sample; 70% to 90% occur only once, and 2% to 2.5% lies in the top ten. Study results and caveats: Non-HPV-specific T cells did not expand in tumors during treatment, whereas candidate HPV-specific clones and E7-related motifs did.

The TCR originated in a human donor with HPV-associated anogenital cancer. The sequencing here drew on blood, taken from a patient who underwent chemoradiotherapy. This chain links TRBV7-6 with TRBJ1-2; D not certain. The CDR3 loop is CASSLDGSTMSGYTF. For the CDR3, the DNA is TGTGCCAGCAGCTTAGACGGATCCACTATGAGCGGCTACACCTTC.